The TCR beta chain described here comes from a study of T cell responses to AZD1222 COVID-19 vaccine. Overall study findings and caveats: Elevations in Spike-specific TCR breadth and depth followed administration of two AZD1222 doses. The sample set comprised mostly white British donors with more females, and clonal diversity was possibly underestimated. Researchers took repertoire samples only after the peak T cell response had come. Among vaccine-associated CD4 TCRs, coverage spanned spike, with dominance at 160-218 and 743-854.

Sequencing used immunoSEQ multiplex PCR; TCRdb keeps in-frame clones, though not all of them. The sample has over 65,000 clones, roughly 90% seen once. To note about this clone: What it binds is not known.

The CDR3 loop spans 13 amino acids. Trimming stripped 5 bases from V and 4 bases from J, with 11 bases between. CDR1 and CDR2 (germline): SGHDN, FVKESK. The sample in question was peripheral blood, obtained 28 days after the second AZD1222 dose. J is TRBJ1-2 and V is TRBV14; tentatively, D is TRBD1 (5 bases). The origin of this receptor is an adult who received the AZD1222 COVID-19 vaccine. CDR3 protein: CASSEIQAYGYTF. In DNA form, the CDR3 reads TGTGCCAGCAGCGAAATACAGGCCTATGGCTACACCTTC.